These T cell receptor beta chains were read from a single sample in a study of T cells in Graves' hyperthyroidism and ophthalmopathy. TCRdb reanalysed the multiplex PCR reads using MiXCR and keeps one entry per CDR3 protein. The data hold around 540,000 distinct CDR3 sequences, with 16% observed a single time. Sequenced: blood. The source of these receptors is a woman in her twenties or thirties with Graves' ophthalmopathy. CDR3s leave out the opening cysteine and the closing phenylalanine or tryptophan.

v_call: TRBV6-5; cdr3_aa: ASSYSFGGGNQPQH
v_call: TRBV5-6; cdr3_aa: ASSLGTGVYGYT
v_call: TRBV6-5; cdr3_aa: ASSYLAGDGYT
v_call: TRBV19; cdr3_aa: ASTPGDSYEQY
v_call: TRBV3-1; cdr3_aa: ASSPRLAATEGYEQY
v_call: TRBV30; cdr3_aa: AWSVGENTQY
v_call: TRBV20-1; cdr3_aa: SAMTGTGNTIY
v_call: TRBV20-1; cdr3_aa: SAVSTDWANVLT
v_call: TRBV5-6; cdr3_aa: ASMDRSSYNEQF
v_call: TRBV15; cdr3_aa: ATSGGQVTTDTQY
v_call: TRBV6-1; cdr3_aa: ASGDTWRYGYT
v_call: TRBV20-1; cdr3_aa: SARAYNEQF
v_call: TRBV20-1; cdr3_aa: SAPQGLQYQPQH
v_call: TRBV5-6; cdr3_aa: ASSLFRGVGANVLT
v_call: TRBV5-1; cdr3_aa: ASSLRDRSSYEQY
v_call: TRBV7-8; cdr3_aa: ASSQHLDAGLEETQY
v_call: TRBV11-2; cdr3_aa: ASSSRVSTEAF
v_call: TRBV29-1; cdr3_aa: SVEVGGETQY
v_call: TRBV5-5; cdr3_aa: ASSFYSDRKLTDTQY
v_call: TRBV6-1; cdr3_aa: ASISREDTEAF
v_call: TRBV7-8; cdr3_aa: ASSGQETQY
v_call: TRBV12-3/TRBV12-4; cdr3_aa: ASSFPLGSGTDEQF
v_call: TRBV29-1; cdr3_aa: SIPRTSGRGHTGELF
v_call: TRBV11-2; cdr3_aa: ASSLRPSGSSDTQY
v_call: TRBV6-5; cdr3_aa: ASSYRGGAADPHTEAF
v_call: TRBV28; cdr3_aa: ASSLSLIAYEQY
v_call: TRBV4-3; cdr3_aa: ASSQVRGASYEQY
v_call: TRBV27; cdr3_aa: ASGKGTYEQY
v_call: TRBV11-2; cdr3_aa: ASSLGSGGNNEQF
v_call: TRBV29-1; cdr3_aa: SVAGGGVTEAF